This T cell receptor (beta chain) comes out of a study of shared clonotypes between healthy human individuals. Study in general: Three CD4 naive, three CD4 memory, two CD8 naive and one CD8 memory plate were used per donor. Overall study results and limits: It was the non-shared clonotypes that had lower generation probabilities than clonotypes shared by all four donors. Sampling was confined to blood; repertoires within tissues likely differ.

Worth noting for this clone: What it binds is unknown.

Germline values: CDR1 SGHAT, CDR2 FQNNGV. The V gene lost 4 bases and the J gene lost 0 bases, with 16 bases spanning the gap. The CDR3 sequence is 18 residues long. Assay: immunoSEQ multiplex PCR; the TCRdb copy retains only in-frame clones and omits some. The sample records some 2 million clones, about 95% being singletons. Naive CD8 cells, CD45RO-negative and positively selected for CCR7, excluded terminally differentiated effector memory CD45RA+ cells. Sequenced: naive CD8+ T cells sorted from blood. The J gene is TRBJ2-6, the V gene TRBV11-2; no clear D gene. This receptor was obtained from a man younger than 35 in good health. CDR3 sequence: CASSSLIDLDSGANVLTF. The CDR3 DNA is TGTGCCAGCAGCTCCCTAATCGACCTTGACTCTGGGGCCAACGTCCTGACTTTC.